Described below is a single TCR beta chain sequence and its context. Clones were sequenced by immunoSEQ multiplex PCR, and TCRdb holds only the in-frame ones, with some missing. The sample contains nearly 70,000 clones, about 91% of which appear only once. CDR3 size: 15 residues. Germline V lookup: CDR1 ENHRY, CDR2 SYGVKD. J gave up 4 bases and V 4 bases, and 8 bases lay outside the gene matches. This record belongs to a study of T cell changes during pregnancy in multiple sclerosis. The genes are TRBV10-3 and TRBJ1-1, with TRBD1 matching over 8 bases. The clonotype comes from a female donor in good health, enrolled as a control in a pregnancy study. The sample here was peripheral blood, taken in the second trimester of pregnancy. CDR3 residues: CAISAGQGTATEAFF. Written as DNA, the CDR3 is TGTGCCATCAGTGCTGGACAGGGTACGGCCACTGAAGCTTTCTTT.